This T cell receptor beta chain was recorded in a study of shared clonotypes between healthy human individuals. CDR1 and CDR2 (germline): SQVTM, ANQGSEA. The CDR3 sequence is 15 residues long. Losses at the gene ends were 6 bases for V and 4 bases for J; bases not matched to a gene: 15. Running of the assay took place at deep level. Using immunoSEQ multiplex PCR, the repertoire was profiled, and TCRdb retains in-frame clones only, with some absent. Among some 2,500,000 clones listed, 93% were seen once. The sequence came from a man aged 18 to 29 in good health. Some clones in this sample may be carry-over from other donors' samples. The chain couples TRBV29-1 to TRBJ2-7; 7 bases agree with TRBD1. Sequencing was done on a sample of naive CD4+ T cells from PBMCs. The subset here: CD45RA+ positively selected. CDR3 bases: TGCAGCGTGGGGTTCTACGGGACAGACCTATACGAGCAGTACTTC. This translates into CSVGFYGTDLYEQYF.